This T cell receptor (beta chain) comes out of a study of T-cell memory formation after mild COVID-19. Whole-study findings and limits: Shrinking CD4+ clones resided mostly in CM and EM, and CD8+ ones in EMRA.

This CDR3 has 11 amino acids. Germline lookup yields CDR1 SEHNR and CDR2 FQNEAQ (reference sequence). Between the trimmed V and J ends, which lost 10 bases and 9 bases, there was a span of 13 bases. On this clonotype itself: What it recognizes is unknown.

5'RACE, which relied on constant-segment primers, yielded TCR alpha and TCR beta cDNA libraries carrying sample barcodes and UMIs. TCRdb re-called the 5' RACE reads through MiXCR, storing one row per CDR3 protein. The table records around 450,000 distinct CDR3 sequences, approximately 25% of them present only once. Sequencing was carried out using PBMCs or a T cell subset sorted from them (not recorded which). The chain is built from TRBV7-9 and TRBJ2-4; unclear D gene. This receptor was identified in an adult woman who had mild COVID-19 (a few samples of this study predate the infection). Cell type and time point are not known. The CDR3: CAISIVGIQYF. DNA of the CDR3: TGTGCCATATCCATAGTTGGCATTCAGTACTTC.